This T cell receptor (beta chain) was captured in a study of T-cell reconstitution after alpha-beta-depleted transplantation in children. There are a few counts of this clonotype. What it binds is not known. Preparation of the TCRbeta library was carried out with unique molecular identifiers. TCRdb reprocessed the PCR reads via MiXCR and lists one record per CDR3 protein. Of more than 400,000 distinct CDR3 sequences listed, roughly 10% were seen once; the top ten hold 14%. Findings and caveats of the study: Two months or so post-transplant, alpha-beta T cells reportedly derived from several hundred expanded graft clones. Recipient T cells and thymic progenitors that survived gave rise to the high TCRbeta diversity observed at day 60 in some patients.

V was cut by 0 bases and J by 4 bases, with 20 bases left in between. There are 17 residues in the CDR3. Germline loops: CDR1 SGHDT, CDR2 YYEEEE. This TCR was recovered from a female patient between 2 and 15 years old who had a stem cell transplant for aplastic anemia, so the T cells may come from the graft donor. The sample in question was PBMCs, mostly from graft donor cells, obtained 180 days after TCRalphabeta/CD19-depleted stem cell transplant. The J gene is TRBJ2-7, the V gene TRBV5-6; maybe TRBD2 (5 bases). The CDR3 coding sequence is TGTGCCAGCAGCTTGGGGGGATCCGGAGGAAAGATTTACGAGCAGTACTTC. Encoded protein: CASSLGGSGGKIYEQYF.